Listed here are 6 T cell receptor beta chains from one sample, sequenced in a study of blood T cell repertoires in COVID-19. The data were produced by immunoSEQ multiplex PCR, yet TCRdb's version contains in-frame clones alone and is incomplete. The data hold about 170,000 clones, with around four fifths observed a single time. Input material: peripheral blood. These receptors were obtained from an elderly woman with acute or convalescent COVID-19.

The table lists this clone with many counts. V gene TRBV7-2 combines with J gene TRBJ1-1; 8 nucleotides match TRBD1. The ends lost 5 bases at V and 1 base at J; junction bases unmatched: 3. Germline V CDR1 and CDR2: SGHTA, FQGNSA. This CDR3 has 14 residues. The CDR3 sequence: CASSMDRANTEAFF. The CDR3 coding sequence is TGTGCCAGCAGCATGGACAGGGCGAACACTGAAGCTTTCTTT.

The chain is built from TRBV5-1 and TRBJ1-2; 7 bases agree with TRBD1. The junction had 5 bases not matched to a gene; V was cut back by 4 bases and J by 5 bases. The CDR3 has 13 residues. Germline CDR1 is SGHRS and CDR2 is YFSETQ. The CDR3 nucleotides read TGCGCCAGCAGCCCTATACAGGGGTATGGCTACACCTTC. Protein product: CASSPIQGYGYTF.

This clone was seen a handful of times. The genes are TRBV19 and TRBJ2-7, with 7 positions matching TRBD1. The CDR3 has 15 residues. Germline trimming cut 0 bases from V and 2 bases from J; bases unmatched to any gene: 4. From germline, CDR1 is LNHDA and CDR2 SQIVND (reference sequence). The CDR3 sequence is CASSIDLGQTYEQYF. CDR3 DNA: TGTGCCAGTAGTATAGATTTGGGACAGACCTACGAGCAGTACTTC.

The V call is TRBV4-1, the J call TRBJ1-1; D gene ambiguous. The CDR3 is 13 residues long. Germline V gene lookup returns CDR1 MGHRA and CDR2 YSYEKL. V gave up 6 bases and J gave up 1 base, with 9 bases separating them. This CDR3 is CASSLQTNTEAFF. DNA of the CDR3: TGCGCCAGCAGTCTACAGACGAACACTGAAGCTTTCTTT.

DNA of the CDR3: TGTGCCAGCAGCTTTTCTCAGGGGAGCGGCTACACCTTC. As protein: CASSFSQGSGYTF. The chain is built from TRBV7-2 and TRBJ1-2; tentative D call: TRBD1 (6 bases). The CDR3 is 13 residues long. Trimming stripped 3 bases from V and 8 bases from J, with 13 bases between. Germline CDR1 is SGHTA and CDR2 is FQGNSA.

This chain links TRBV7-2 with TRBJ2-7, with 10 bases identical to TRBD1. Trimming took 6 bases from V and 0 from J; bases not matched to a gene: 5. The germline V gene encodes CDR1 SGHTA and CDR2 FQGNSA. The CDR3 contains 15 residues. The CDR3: CASSLGQGSSYEQYF. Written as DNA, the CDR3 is TGTGCCAGCAGTTTGGGACAGGGGAGCTCCTACGAGCAGTACTTC. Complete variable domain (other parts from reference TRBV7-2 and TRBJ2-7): GAGVSQSPSNKVTEKGKDVELRCDPISGHTALYWYRQSLGQGLEFLIYFQGNSAPDKSGLPSDRFSAERTGGSVSTLTIQRTQQEDSAVYLCASSLGQGSSYEQYFGPGTRLTVT.